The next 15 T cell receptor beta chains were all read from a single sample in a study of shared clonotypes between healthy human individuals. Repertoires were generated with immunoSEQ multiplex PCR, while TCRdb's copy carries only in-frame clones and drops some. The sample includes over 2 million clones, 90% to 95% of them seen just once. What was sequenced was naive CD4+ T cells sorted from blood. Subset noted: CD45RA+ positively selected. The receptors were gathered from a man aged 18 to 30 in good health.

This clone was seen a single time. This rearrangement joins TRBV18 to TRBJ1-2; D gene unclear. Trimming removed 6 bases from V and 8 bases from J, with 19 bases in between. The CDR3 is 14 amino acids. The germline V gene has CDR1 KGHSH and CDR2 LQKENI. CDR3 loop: CASSALDGPAGYTF. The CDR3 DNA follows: TGTGCCAGCTCCGCACTAGACGGCCCCGCCGGCTACACCTTC.

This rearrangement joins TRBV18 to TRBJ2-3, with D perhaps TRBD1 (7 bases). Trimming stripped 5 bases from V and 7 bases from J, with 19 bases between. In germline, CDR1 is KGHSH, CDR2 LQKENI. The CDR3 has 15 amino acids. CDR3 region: CASSLAPGGLYTQYF. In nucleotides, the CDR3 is TGTGCCAGCTCATTGGCCCCAGGGGGGCTCTATACGCAGTATTTT.

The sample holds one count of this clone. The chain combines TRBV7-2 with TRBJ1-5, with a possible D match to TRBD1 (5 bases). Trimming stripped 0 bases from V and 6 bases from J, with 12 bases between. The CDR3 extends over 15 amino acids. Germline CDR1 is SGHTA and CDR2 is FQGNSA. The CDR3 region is CASSLAVSGSQPQHF. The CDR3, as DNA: TGTGCCAGCAGCTTAGCAGTTTCAGGGAGTCAGCCCCAGCATTTT.

For the CDR3, the DNA is TGTGCCAGCAGCGTCGAAGGAACTTTCTCCTACGAGCAGTACTTC. Translation: CASSVEGTFSYEQYF. The chain recombines TRBV9 with TRBJ2-7; D unresolved. CDR1 and CDR2 from the germline V gene are SGDLS and YYNGEE. CDR3 length: 15 amino acids. With 2 bases removed from V and 0 bases from J, the gap between germline ends came to 12 bases.

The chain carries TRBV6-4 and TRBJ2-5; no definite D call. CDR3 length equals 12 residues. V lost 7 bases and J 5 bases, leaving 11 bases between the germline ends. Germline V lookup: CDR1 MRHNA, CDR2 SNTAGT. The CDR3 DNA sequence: TGTGCCAGCATGTGGGGTGGTGAGACCCAGTACTTC. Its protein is CASMWGGETQYF.

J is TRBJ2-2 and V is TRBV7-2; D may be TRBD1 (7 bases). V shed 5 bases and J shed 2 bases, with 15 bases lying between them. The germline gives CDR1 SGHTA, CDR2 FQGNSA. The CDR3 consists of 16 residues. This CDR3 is CASSRGGTANTGELFF. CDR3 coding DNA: TGTGCCAGCAGCCGAGGGGGGACAGCAAACACCGGGGAGCTGTTTTTT.

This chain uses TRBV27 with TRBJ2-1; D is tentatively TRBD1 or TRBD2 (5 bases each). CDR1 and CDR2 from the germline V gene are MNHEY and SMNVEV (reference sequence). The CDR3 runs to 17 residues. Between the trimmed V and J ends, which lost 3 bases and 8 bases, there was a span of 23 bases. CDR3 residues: CASSLRLGDRTLHEQFF. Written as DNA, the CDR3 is TGTGCCAGCAGTTTGAGGCTTGGGGACCGAACACTTCATGAGCAGTTCTTC.

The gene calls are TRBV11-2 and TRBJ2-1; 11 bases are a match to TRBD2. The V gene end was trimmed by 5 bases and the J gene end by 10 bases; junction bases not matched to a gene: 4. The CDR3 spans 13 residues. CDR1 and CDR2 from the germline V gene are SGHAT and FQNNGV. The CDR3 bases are TGTGCCAGCAGCATACGACTAGCGGGAGAGCAGTTCTTC. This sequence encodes CASSIRLAGEQFF.

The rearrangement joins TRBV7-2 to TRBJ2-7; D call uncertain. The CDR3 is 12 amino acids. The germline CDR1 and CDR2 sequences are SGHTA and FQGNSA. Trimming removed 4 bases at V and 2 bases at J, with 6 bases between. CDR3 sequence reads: CASSSHPYEQYF. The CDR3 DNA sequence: TGTGCCAGCAGCTCTCATCCCTACGAGCAGTACTTC.

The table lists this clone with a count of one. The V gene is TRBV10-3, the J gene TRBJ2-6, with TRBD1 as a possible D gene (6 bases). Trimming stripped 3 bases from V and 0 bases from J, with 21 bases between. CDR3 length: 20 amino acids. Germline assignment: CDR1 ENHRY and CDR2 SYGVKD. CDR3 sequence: CAISDTGGESSGSGANVLTF. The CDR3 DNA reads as TGTGCCATCAGTGATACTGGGGGCGAGAGCAGTGGCTCTGGGGCCAACGTCCTGACTTTC.

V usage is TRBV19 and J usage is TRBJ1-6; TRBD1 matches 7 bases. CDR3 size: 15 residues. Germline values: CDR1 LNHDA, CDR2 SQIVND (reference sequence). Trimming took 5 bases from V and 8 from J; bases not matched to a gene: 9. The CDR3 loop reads CASSSGTVVYSPLHF. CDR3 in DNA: TGTGCCAGTAGTTCCGGGACAGTCGTTTATTCACCCCTCCACTTT.

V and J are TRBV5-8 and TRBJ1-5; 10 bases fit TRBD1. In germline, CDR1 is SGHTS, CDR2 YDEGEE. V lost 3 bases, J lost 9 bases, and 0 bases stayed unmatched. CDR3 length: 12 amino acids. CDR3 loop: CASSWTGGPQHF. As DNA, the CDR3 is TGTGCCAGCAGCTGGACAGGGGGGCCCCAGCATTTT.

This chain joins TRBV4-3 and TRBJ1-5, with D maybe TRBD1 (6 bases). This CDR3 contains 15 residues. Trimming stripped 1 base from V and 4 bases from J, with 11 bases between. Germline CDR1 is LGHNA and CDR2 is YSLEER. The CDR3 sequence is CASSQGGGMNQPQHF. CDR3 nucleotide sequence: TGCGCCAGCAGCCAAGGGGGGGGCATGAATCAGCCCCAGCATTTT.

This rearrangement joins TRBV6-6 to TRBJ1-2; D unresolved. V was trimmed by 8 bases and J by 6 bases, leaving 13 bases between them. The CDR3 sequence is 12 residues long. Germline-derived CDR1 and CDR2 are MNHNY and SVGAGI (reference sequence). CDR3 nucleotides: TGTGCCAGCCAGGAGGCTCCGAATGGCTACACCTTC. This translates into CASQEAPNGYTF.

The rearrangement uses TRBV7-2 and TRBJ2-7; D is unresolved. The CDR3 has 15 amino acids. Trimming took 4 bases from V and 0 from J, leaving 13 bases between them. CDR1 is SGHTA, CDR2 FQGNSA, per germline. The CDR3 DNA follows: TGTGCCAGCAGCTCGTCACTCCAATCCTCCTACGAGCAGTACTTC. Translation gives CASSSSLQSSYEQYF.